The TCR beta chain under discussion was sequenced for a study of blood T cell repertoires in COVID-19. For the study at large: Researchers got acute and convalescent COVID-19 samples from the United States, Italy and Spain. Sources were T cells, B-cell-depleted T cells, or PBMCs; the material itself was cDNA or gDNA.

Germline trimming cut 2 bases from V and 2 bases from J; bases unmatched to any gene: 7. The germline CDR1 and CDR2 sequences are SGHTS and YDEGEE. CDR3 length equals 17 residues. Authors' processing steps: Estimation of nucleated cell counts was performed using reference gene primer amplification. Measured with immunoSEQ multiplex PCR; TCRdb has only the in-frame clones, and not every one. V and J calls and clone size are those listed in that table; D and trimming were worked out from the DNA. The sample records roughly 26,000 clones, 85% to 95% being singletons. The gene calls are TRBV5-8 and TRBJ1-5, with TRBD1 matching 10 bases. The receptor comes from a human donor in a cohort sampled during active COVID-19. The sequenced sample consisted of peripheral blood. CDR3 nucleotides: TGTGCCAGCAGCTTCAGACAGGGGGCTCGTGGCAATCAGCCCCAGCATTTT. Encoded protein: CASSFRQGARGNQPQHF.